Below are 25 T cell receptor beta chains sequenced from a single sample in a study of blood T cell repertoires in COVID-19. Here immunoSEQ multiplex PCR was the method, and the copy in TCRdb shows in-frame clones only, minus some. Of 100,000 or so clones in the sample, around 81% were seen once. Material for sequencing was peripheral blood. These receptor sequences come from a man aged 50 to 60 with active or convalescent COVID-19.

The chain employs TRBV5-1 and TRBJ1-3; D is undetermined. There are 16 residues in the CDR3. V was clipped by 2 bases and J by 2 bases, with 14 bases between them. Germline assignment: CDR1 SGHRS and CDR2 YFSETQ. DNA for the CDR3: TGCGCCAGCAGCTTCGAATACGGGGTCGCTGGAAACACCATATATTTT. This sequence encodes CASSFEYGVAGNTIYF.

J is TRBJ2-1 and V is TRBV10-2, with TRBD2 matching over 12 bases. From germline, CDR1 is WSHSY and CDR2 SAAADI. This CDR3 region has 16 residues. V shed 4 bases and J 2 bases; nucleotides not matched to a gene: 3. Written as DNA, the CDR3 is TGCGCCAGCAGTGCGCTAGCGGGAGGGGCCTACAATGAGCAGTTCTTC. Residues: CASSALAGGAYNEQFF.

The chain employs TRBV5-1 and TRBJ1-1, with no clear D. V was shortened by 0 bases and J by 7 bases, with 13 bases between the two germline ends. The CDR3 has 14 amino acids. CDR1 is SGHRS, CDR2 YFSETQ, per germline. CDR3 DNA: TGCGCCAGCAGCTTGGAGGAGACCGCCCATGAAGCTTTCTTT. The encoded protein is CASSLEETAHEAFF.

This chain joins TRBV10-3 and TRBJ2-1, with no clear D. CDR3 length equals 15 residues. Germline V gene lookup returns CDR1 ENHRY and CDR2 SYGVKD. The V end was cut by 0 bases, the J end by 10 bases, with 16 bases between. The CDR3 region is CAISESIEAHWEQFF. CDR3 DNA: TGTGCCATCAGTGAGTCAATTGAGGCCCACTGGGAGCAGTTCTTC.

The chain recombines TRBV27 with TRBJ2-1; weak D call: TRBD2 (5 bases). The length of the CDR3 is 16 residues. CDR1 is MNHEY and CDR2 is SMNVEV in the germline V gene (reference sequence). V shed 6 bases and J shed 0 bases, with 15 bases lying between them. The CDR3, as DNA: TGTGCCAGCAGAAGGAATAGCGCAAGCTCCTACAATGAGCAGTTCTTC. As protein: CASRRNSASSYNEQFF.

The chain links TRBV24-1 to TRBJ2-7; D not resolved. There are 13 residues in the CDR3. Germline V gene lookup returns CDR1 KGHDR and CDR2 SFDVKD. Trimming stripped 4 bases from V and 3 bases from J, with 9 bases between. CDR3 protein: CATSDGVFYEQYF. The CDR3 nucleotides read TGTGCCACCAGTGACGGAGTCTTCTACGAGCAGTACTTC.

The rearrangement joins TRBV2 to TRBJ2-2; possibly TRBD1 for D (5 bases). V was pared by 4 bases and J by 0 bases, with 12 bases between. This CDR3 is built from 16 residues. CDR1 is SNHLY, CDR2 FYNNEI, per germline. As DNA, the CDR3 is TGTGCCAGCAGTGCTCAGGGATTCGCGAACACCGGGGAGCTGTTTTTT. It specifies CASSAQGFANTGELFF.

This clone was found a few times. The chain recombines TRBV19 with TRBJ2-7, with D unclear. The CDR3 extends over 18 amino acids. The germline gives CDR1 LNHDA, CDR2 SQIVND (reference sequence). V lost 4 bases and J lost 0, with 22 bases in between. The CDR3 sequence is CASSKLGATRLSSYEQYF. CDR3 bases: TGTGCCAGTAGTAAGTTGGGTGCCACGCGGTTAAGCTCCTACGAGCAGTACTTC.

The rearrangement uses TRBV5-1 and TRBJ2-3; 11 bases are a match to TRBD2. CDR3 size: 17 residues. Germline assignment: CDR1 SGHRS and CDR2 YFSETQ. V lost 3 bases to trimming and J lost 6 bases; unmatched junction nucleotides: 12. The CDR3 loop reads CASSSQWSSGRTDTQYF. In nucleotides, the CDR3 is TGCGCCAGCAGCTCCCAATGGTCTAGCGGGAGGACTGATACGCAGTATTTT.

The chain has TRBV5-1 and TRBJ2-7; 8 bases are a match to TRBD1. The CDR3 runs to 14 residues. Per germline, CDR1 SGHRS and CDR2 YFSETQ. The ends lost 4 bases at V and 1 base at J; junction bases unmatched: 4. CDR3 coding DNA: TGCGCCAGCAGCCTGACAGGGGAGTCCTACGAGCAGTACTTC. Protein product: CASSLTGESYEQYF.

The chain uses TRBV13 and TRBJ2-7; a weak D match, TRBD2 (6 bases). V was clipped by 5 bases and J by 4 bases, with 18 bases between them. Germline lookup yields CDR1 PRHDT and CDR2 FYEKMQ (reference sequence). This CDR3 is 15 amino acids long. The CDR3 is CASSPLGTGAYEQYF. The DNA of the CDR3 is TGTGCCAGCAGCCCCCTGGGGACGGGAGCTTACGAGCAGTACTTC.

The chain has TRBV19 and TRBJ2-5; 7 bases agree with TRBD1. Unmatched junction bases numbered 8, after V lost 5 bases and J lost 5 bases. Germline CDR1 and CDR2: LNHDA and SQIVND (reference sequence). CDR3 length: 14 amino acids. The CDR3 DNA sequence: TGTGCCAGTAGTGCGACAGGGCTGGGCGAGACCCAGTACTTC. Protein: CASSATGLGETQYF.

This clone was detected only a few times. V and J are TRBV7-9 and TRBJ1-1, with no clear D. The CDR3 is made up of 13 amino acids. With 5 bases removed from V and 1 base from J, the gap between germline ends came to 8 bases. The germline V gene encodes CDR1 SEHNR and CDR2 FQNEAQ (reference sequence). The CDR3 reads CASSLMANTEAFF. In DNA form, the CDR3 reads TGTGCCAGCAGCCTCATGGCGAACACTGAAGCTTTCTTT.

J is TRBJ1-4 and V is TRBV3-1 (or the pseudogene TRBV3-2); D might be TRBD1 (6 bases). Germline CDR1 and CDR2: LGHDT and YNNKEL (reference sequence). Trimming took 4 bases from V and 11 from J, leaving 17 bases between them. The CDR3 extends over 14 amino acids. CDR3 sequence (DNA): TGTGCCAGCAGCCCAGGGGCGAGGTCCAGTAAACTGTTTTTT. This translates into CASSPGARSSKLFF.

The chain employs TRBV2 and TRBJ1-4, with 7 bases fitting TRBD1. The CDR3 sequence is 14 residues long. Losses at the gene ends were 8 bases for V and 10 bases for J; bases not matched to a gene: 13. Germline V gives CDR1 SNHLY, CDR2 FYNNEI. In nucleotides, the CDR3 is TGTGCCAGCGGTGGGACAGATCTAATGTTAAAACTGTTTTTT. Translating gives CASGGTDLMLKLFF.

The chain's CDR3 is CASSPDKGLSYEQYF. CDR3 DNA sequence: TGTGCCAGCTCACCGGACAAGGGGCTCTCCTACGAGCAGTACTTC. This chain joins TRBV18 and TRBJ2-7; weak D call: TRBD1 (5 bases). The V gene's germline CDR1 is KGHSH and CDR2 LQKENI. V lost 3 bases to trimming and J lost 0 bases, with 12 bases between them. The CDR3 contains 15 residues.

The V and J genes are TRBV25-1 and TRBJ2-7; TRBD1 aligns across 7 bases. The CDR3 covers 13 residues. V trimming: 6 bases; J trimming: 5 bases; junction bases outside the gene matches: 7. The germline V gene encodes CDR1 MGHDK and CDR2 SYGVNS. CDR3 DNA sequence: TGTGCCAGCAGGCAGTGGGACAGTGACGAGCAGTACTTC. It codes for CASRQWDSDEQYF.

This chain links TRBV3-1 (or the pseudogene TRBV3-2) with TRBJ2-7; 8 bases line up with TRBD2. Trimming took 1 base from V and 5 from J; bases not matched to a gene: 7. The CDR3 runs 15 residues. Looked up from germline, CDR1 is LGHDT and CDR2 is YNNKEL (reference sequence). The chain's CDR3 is CASSQGASGSHEQYF. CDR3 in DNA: TGTGCCAGCAGCCAAGGGGCGAGCGGGAGCCACGAGCAGTACTTC.

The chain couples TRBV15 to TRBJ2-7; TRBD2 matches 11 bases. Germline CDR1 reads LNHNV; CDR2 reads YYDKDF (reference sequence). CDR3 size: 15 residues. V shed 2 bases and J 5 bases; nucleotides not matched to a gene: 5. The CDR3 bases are TGTGCCACCAGCAGAAAACTAGCGGGAGACCACGAGCAGTACTTC. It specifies CATSRKLAGDHEQYF.

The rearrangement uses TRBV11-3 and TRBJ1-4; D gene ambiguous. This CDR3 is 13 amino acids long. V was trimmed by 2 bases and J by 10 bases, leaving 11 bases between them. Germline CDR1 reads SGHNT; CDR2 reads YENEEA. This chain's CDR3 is CASSLSEEGKLFF. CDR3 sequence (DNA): TGTGCCAGCAGCTTATCAGAGGAAGGAAAACTGTTTTTT. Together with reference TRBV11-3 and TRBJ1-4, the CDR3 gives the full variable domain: EAGVVQSPRYKIIEKKQPVAFWCNPISGHNTLYWYLQNLGQGPELLIRYENEEAVDDSQLPKDRFSAERLKGVDSTLKIQPAELGDSAVYLCASSLSEEGKLFFGSGTQLSVL.

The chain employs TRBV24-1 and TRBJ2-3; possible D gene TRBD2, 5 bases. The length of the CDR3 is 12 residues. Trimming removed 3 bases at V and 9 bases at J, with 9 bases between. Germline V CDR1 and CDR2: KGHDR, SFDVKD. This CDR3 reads CATSDPGRTQYF. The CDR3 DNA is TGTGCCACCAGTGATCCGGGAAGGACGCAGTATTTT.

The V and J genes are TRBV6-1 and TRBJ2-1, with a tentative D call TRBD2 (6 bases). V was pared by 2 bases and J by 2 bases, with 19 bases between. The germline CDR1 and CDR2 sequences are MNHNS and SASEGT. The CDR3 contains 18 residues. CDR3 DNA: TGTGCCAGCAGTGAAACCACCACTGCGGGAAGGACCTACAATGAGCAGTTCTTC. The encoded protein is CASSETTTAGRTYNEQFF.

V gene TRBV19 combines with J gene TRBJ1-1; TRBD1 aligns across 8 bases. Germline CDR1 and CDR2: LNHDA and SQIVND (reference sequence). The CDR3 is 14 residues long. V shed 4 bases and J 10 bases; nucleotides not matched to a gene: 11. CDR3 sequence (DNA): TGTGCCAGTAGTAAAGGACAGGGTTTATACGGAGCTTTCTTT. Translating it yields CASSKGQGLYGAFF. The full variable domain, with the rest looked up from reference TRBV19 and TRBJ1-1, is DGGITQSPKYLFRKEGQNVTLSCEQNLNHDAMYWYRQDPGQGLRLIYYSQIVNDFQKGDIAEGYSVSREKKESFPLTVTSAQKNPTAFYLCASSKGQGLYGAFFGQGTRLTVV.

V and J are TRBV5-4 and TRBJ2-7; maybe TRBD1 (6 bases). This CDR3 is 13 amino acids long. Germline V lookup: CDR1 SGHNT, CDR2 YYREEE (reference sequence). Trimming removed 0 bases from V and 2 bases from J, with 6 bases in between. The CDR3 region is CASSLEGAYEQYF. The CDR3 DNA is TGTGCCAGCAGCTTGGAGGGGGCCTACGAGCAGTACTTC.

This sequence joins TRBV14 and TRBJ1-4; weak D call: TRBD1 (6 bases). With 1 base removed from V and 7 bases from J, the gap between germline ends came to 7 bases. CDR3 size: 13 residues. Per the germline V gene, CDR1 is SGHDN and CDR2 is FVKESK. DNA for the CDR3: TGTGCCAGCAGCCAAGGGACAGTTGAAAAACTGTTTTTT. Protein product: CASSQGTVEKLFF. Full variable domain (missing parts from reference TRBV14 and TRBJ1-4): EAGVTQFPSHSVIEKGQTVTLRCDPISGHDNLYWYRRVMGKEIKFLLHFVKESKQDESGMPNNRFLAERTGGTYSTLKVQPAELEDSGVYFCASSQGTVEKLFFGSGTQLSVL.